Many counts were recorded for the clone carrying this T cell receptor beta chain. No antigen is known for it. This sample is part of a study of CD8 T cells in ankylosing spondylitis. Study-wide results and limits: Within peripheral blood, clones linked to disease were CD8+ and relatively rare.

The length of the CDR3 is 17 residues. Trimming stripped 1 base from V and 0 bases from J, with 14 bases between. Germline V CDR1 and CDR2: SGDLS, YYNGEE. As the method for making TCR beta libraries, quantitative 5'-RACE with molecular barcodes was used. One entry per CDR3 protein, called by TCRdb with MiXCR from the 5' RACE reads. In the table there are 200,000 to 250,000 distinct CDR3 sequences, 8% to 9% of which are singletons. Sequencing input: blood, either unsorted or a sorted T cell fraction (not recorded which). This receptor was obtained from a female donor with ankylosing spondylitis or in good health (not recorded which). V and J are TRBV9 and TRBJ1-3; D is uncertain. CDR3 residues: CASSVHPQLNSGNTIYF. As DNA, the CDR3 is TGTGCCAGCAGCGTACATCCTCAGTTAAACTCTGGAAACACCATATATTTT.